This record covers a single T cell receptor beta chain. This specimen comes from a study of cytomegalovirus exposure and HLA in healthy donors. Primers: 60 Vbeta forward and 13 Jbeta reverse. This table comes from immunoSEQ multiplex PCR, and its TCRdb copy is limited to in-frame clones, with some not included. This sample's table has around 140,000 clones. Per the germline V gene, CDR1 is GTSNPN and CDR2 is SVGIG (reference sequence). Between the trimmed V and J ends, which lost 2 bases and 4 bases, there was a span of 9 bases. CDR3 length equals 14 residues. The source of this sequence is a man between 18 and 29 years old in good health and CMV-seronegative. Input material: PBMCs. This sequence joins TRBV30 and TRBJ2-6, with D uncertain. CDR3 sequence: CAWSSGSGANVLTF. CDR3 nucleotide sequence: TGTGCCTGGAGTTCGGGTTCCGGGGCCAACGTCCTGACTTTC.